This T cell receptor (beta chain) is from a study of blood T cell repertoires in COVID-19. The CDR3 consists of 13 residues. Germline CDR1 is KGHDR and CDR2 is SFDVKD. Germline trimming cut 8 bases from V and 6 bases from J; bases unmatched to any gene: 2. Sequencing was performed with immunoSEQ multiplex PCR; in TCRdb, only in-frame clones are kept and a portion is missing. This sample has 140,000 to 150,000 clones, with around nine tenths found just once. Sequences were obtained from peripheral blood. The chain carries TRBV24-1 and TRBJ2-2; 10 positions match TRBD1. The receptor was derived from a human donor in a cohort sampled during active COVID-19. The CDR3 protein is CATTDRGAGELFF. CDR3 bases: TGTGCCACCACGGACAGGGGGGCCGGGGAGCTGTTTTTT.